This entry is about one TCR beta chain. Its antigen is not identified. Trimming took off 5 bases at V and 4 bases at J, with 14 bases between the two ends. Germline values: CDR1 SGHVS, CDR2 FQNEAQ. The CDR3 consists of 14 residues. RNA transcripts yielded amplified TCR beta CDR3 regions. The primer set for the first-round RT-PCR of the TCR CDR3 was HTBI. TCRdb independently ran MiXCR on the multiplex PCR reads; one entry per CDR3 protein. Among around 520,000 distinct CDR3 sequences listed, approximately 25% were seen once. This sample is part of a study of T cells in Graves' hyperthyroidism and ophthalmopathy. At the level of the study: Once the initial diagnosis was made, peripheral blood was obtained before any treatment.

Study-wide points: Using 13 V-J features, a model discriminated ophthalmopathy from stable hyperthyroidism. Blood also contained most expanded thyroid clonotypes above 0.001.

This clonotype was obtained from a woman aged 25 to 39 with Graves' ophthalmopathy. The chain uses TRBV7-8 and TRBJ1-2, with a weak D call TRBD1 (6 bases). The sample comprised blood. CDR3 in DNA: TGTGCCAGCAGCGAGGGGGGGGGCGTCTATGGCTACACCTTC. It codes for CASSEGGGVYGYTF.